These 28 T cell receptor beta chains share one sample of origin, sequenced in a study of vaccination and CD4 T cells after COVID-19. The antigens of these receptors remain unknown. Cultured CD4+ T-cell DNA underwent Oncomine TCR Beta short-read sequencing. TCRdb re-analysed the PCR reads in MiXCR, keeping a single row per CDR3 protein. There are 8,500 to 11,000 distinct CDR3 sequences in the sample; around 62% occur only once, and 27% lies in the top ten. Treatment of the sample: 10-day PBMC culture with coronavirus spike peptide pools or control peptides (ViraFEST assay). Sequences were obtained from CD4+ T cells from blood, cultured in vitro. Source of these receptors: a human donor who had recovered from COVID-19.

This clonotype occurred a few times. CDR3: CASSLGNSPLHF. The CDR3 DNA reads TGCGCCAGCAGCTTGGGAAATTCACCCCTCCACTTT. The V gene is TRBV5-1, the J gene TRBJ1-6, with D hard to call. V gave up 0 bases and J gave up 7 bases, with 2 bases separating them. Germline-derived CDR1 and CDR2 are SGHRS and YFSETQ. The CDR3 covers 12 residues.

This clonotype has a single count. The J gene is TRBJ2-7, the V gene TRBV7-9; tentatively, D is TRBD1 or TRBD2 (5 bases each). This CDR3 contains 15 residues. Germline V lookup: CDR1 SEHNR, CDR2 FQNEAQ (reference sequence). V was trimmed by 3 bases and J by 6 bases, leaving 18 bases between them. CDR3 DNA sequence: TGTGCCAGCAGCTTCACCTTTAGCGCTGGGGGCGAGCAGTACTTC. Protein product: CASSFTFSAGGEQYF.

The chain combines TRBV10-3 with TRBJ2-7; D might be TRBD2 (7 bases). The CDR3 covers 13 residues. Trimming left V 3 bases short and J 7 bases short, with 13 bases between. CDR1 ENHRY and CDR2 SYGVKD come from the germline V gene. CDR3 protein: CAISDHREGEQYF. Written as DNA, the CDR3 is TGTGCCATCAGTGACCACAGGGAGGGGGAGCAGTACTTC.

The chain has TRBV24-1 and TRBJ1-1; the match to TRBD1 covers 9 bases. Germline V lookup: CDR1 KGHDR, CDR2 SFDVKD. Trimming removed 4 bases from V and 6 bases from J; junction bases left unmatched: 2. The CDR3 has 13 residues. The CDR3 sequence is CATSERTGAEAFF. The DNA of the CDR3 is TGTGCCACCAGTGAGCGGACAGGGGCTGAAGCTTTCTTT.

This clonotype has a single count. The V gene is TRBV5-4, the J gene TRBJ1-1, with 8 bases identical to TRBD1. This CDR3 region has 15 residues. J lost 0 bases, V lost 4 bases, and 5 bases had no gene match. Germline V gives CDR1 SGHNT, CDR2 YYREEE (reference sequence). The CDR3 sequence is CASSPRTGLNTEAFF. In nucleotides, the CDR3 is TGTGCCAGCAGCCCTCGGACAGGGCTGAACACTGAAGCTTTCTTT.

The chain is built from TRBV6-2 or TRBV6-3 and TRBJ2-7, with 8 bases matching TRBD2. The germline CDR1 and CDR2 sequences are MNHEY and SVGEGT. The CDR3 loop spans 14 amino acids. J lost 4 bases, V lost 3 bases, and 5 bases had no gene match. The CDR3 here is CASSYRGRTYEQYF. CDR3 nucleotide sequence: TGTGCCAGCAGTTATCGCGGGAGGACTTACGAGCAGTACTTC.

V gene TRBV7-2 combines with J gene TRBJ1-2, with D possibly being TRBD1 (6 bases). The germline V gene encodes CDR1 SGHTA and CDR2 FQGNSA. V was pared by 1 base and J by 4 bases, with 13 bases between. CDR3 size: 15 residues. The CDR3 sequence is CASSLGTATFYGYTF. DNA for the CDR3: TGTGCCAGCAGCTTAGGGACAGCCACCTTCTATGGCTACACCTTC.

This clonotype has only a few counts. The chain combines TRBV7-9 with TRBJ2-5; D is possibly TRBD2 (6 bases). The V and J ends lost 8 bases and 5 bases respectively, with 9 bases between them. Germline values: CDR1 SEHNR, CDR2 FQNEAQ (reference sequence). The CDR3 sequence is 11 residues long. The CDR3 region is CASGTQETQYF. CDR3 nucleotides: TGTGCCAGCGGGACTCAGGAGACCCAGTACTTC. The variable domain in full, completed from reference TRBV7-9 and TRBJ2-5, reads DTGVSQNPRHKITKRGQNVTFRCDPISEHNRLYWYRQTLGQGPEFLTYFQNEAQLEKSRLLSDRFSAERPKGSFSTLEIQRTEQGDSAMYLCASGTQETQYFGPGTRLLVL.

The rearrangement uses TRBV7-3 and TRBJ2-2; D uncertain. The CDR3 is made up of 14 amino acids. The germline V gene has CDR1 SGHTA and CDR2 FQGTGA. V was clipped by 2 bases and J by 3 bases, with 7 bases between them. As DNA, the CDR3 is TGTGCCAGCAGCTTATTGTGGGACACCGGGGAGCTGTTTTTT. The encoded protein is CASSLLWDTGELFF.

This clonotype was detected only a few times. The CDR3 bases are TGCAGTGCTAACCCGGGAGGCAATCAGCCCCAGCATTTT. It codes for CSANPGGNQPQHF. The J gene is TRBJ1-5, the V gene TRBV20-1; no definite D call. Germline V gene data show CDR1 as DFQATT and CDR2 as SNEGSKA (reference sequence). The CDR3 has 13 amino acids. Deletions cut 4 bases from V and 2 bases from J, with 9 bases between.

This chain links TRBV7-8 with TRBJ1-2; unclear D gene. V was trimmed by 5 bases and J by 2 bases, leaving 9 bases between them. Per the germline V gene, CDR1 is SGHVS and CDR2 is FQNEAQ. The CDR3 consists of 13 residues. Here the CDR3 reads CASSHDLNYGYTF. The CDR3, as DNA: TGTGCCAGCAGCCATGACCTAAACTATGGCTACACCTTC. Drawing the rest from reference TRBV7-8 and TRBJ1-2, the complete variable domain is GAGVSQSPRYKVAKRGQDVALRCDPISGHVSLFWYQQALGQGPEFLTYFQNEAQLDKSGLPSDRFFAERPEGSVSTLKIQRTQQEDSAVYLCASSHDLNYGYTFGSGTRLTVV.

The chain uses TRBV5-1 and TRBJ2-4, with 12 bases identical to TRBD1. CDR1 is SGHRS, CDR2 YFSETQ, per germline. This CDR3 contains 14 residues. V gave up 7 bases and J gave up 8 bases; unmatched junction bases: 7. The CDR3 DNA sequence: TGCGCCAGCTCACCGGGACAGGGGGCTGACATTCAGTACTTC. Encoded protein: CASSPGQGADIQYF. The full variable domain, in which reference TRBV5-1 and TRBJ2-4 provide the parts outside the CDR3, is KAGVTQTPRYLIKTRGQQVTLSCSPISGHRSVSWYQQTPGQGLQFLFEYFSETQRNKGNFPGRFSGRQFSNSRSEMNVSTLELGDSALYLCASSPGQGADIQYFGAGTRLSVL.

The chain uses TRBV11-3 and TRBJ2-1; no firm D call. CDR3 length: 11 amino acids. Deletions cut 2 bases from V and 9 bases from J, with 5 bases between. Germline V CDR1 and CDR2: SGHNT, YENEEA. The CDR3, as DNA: TGTGCCAGCAGCTTATTTGTTGAGCAGTTCTTC. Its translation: CASSLFVEQFF.

The CDR3 protein is CSARSGLGAMQETQYF. The CDR3 bases are TGCAGTGCTAGAAGTGGCTTGGGGGCAATGCAAGAGACCCAGTACTTC. This sequence joins TRBV20-1 and TRBJ2-5, with D perhaps matching TRBD1 (6 bases). The CDR3 runs 16 residues. Trimming pared 2 bases from V and 2 bases from J, leaving 18 bases between. Germline CDR1 is DFQATT and CDR2 is SNEGSKA (reference sequence).

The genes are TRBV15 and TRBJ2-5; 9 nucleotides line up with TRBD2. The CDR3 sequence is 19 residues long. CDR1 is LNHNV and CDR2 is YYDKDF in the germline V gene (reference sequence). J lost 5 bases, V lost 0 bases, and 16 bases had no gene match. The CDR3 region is CATSRDSTSGRLGDETQYF. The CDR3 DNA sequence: TGTGCCACCAGCAGAGATAGTACTAGCGGGCGTTTAGGGGATGAGACCCAGTACTTC.

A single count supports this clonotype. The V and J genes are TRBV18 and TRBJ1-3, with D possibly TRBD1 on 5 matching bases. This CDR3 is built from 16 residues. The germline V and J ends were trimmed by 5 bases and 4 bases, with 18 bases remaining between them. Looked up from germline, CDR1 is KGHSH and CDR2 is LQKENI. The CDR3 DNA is TGTGCCAGCTCATCGACCGGAGGACAAGCGGGAAACACCATATATTTT. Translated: CASSSTGGQAGNTIYF. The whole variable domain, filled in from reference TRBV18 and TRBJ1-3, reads NAGVMQNPRHLVRRRGQEARLRCSPMKGHSHVYWYRQLPEEGLKFMVYLQKENIIDESGMPKERFSAEFPKEGPSILRIQQVVRGDSAAYFCASSSTGGQAGNTIYFGEGSWLTVV.

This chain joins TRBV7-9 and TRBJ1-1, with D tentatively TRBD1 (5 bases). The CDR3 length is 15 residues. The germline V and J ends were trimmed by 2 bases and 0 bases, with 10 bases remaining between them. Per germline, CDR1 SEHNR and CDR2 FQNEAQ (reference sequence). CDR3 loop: CASSLWGGMNTEAFF. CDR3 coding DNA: TGTGCCAGCAGCTTATGGGGGGGGATGAACACTGAAGCTTTCTTT.

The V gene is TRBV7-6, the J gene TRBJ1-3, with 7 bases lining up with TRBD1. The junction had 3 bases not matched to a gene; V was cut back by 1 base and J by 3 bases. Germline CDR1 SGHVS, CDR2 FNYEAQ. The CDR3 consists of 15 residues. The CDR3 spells CASSLEQGGGNTIYF. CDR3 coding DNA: TGTGCCAGCAGCTTAGAGCAGGGGGGTGGAAACACCATATATTTT.

DNA of the CDR3: TGCAGTGCGGCATTACCAGTCTCCTACAATGAGCAGTTCTTC. This gives the protein CSAALPVSYNEQFF. The chain couples TRBV20-1 to TRBJ2-1; D is undetermined. CDR1 and CDR2 (germline): DFQATT, SNEGSKA (reference sequence). The CDR3 loop spans 14 amino acids. Trimming took 6 bases from V and 0 from J, leaving 12 bases between them.

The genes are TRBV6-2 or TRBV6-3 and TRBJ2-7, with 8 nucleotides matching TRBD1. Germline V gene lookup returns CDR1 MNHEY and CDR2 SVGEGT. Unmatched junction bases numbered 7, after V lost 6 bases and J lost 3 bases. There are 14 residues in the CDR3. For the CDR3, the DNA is TGTGCCAGCAGGTCCGGGACAGGTATCTACGAGCAGTACTTC. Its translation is CASRSGTGIYEQYF.

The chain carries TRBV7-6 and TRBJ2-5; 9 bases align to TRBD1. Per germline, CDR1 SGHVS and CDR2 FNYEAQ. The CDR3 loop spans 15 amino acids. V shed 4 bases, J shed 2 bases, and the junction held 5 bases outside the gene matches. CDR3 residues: CASSSGQGIQETQYF. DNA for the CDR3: TGTGCCAGCAGCTCAGGACAGGGGATACAAGAGACCCAGTACTTC. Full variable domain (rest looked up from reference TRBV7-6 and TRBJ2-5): GAGVSQSPRYKVTKRGQDVALRCDPISGHVSLYWYRQALGQGPEFLTYFNYEAQQDKSGLPNDRFSAERPEGSISTLTIQRTEQRDSAMYRCASSSGQGIQETQYFGPGTRLLVL.

The CDR3 protein is CATSEPGDNEQFF. DNA for the CDR3: TGTGCCACCAGTGAACCGGGCGACAATGAGCAGTTCTTC. The chain joins TRBV24-1 to TRBJ2-1; unclear D gene. CDR3 length: 13 amino acids. The germline V gene has CDR1 KGHDR and CDR2 SFDVKD. V was pared by 4 bases and J by 5 bases, with 8 bases between.

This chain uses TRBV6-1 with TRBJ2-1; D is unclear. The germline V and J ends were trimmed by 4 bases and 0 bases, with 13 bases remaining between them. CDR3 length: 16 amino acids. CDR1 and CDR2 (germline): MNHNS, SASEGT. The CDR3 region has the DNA TGTGCCAGCAGTGCCACAGTCCGACTCTCCTACAATGAGCAGTTCTTC. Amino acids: CASSATVRLSYNEQFF.

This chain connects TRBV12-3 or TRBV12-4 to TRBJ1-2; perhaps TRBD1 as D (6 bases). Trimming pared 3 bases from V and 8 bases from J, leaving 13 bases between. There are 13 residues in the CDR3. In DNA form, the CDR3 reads TGTGCCAGCAGTTTGGTCCCAGGGGTAGGCTACACCTTC. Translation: CASSLVPGVGYTF.

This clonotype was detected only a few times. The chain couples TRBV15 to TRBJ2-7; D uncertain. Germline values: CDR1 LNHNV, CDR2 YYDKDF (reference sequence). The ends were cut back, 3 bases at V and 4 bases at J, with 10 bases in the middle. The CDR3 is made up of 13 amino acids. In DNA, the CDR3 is TGTGCCACCAGCAGGGTCTCCTCTTACGAGCAGTACTTC. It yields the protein CATSRVSSYEQYF. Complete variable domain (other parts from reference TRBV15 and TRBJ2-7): DAMVIQNPRYQVTQFGKPVTLSCSQTLNHNVMYWYQQKSSQAPKLLFHYYDKDFNNEADTPDNFQSRRPNTSFCFLDIRSPGLGDTAMYLCATSRVSSYEQYFGPGTRLTVT.

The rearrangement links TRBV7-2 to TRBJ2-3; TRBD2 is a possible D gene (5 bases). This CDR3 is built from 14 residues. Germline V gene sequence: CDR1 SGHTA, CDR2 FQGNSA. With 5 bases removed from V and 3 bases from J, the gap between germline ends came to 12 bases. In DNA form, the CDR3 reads TGTGCCAGCAGCCCGGGGTGGGAGACAGATACGCAGTATTTT. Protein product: CASSPGWETDTQYF.

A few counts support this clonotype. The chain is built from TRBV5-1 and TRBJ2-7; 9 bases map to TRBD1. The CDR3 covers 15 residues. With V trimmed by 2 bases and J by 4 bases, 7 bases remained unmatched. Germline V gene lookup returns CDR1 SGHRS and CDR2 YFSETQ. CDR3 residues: CASSFGQGYAYEQYF. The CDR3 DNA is TGCGCCAGCAGCTTCGGACAGGGGTACGCTTACGAGCAGTACTTC.

CDR3 sequence (DNA): TGTGCCAGCAGCCCACAATGGGACACTGAAGCTTTCTTT. Its translation: CASSPQWDTEAFF. The V and J genes are TRBV7-9 and TRBJ1-1; D gene uncertain. In germline, CDR1 is SEHNR, CDR2 FQNEAQ (reference sequence). The CDR3 has 13 amino acids. V was cut by 5 bases and J by 3 bases, with 10 bases left in between.